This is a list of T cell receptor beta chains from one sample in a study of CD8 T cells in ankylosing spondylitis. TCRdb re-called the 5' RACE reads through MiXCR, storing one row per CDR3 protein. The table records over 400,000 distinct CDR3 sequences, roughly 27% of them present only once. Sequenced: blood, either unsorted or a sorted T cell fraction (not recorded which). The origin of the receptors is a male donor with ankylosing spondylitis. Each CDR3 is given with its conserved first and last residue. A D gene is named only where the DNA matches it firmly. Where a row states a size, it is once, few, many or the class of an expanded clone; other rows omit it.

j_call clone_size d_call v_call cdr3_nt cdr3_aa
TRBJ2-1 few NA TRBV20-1 TGCAGTGCTGCCAGACCCCCTACCGGACTGGGGGTAAATGAGCAGTTCTTC CSAARPPTGLGVNEQFF
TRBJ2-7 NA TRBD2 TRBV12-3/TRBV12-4 TGTGCCAGCAGTTGGGCTAGCGGCCCCTACGAGCAGTACTTC CASSWASGPYEQYF
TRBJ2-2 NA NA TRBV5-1 TGCGCCAGCAGCTTGGGGGGTCCGCCCGGGGAGCTGTTTTTT CASSLGGPPGELFF
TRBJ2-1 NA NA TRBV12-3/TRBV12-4 TGTGCCAGCAGTTCCGGGGACATTAACAATGAGCAGTTCTTC CASSSGDINNEQFF
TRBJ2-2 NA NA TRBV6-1 TGTGCCAGCAGTCCCCCTAGCGCCGCGAACACCGGGGAGCTGTTTTTT CASSPPSAANTGELFF
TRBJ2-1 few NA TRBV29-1 TGCAGCGGCCGGGGGGCACCCCGGTGGGATGAGCAGTTCTTC CSGRGAPRWDEQFF
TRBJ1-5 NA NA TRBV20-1 TGCAGTGCTAGCGGACAAAATCAGCCCCAGCATTTT CSASGQNQPQHF
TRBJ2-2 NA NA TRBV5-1 TGCGCCAGCCGGAGCGGGTCGAACACCGGGGAGCTGTTTTTT CASRSGSNTGELFF
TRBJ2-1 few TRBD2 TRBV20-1 TGCAGTGCTCCGAAGGTAGCGGGAAATAATGAGCAGTTCTTC CSAPKVAGNNEQFF
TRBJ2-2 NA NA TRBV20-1 TGCAGTGCTAGAGATGGGGGGACTCAGACCGGGGAGCTGTTTTTT CSARDGGTQTGELFF
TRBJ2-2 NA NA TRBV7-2 TGTGCCAGCAGCTTAGGGGGACAAAGGGCCGGGGAGCTGTTTTTT CASSLGGQRAGELFF
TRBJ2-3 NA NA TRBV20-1 TGCAGTGCTAGGTCAAGCGAAGATACGCAGTATTTT CSARSSEDTQYF
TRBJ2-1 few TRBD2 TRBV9 TGTGCCAGCAGCGGACTAGCGGGAGAGTACAATGAGCAGTTCTTC CASSGLAGEYNEQFF
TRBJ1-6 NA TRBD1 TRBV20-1 TGCAGTGCTTCAAGGACAGGGCAGGGGAATTCACCCCTCCACTTT CSASRTGQGNSPLHF
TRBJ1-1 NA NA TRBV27 TGTGCCAGCAGTTTATCGGCGGGGGGCGAAGGGATCGGTGAAGCTTTCTTT CASSLSAGGEGIGEAFF
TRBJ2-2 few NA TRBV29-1 TGCAGCGTTGAAGATCGGGGACCAACCGGGGAGCTGTTTTTT CSVEDRGPTGELFF
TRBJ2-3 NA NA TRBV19 TGTGCCAGTAGTCCCTACCAGGGCTCCCAGTATTTT CASSPYQGSQYF
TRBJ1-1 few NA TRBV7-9 TGTGCCAGCAGCTCTACGCGTGCTGAAGCTTTCTTT CASSSTRAEAFF
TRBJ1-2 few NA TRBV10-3 TGTGCCACTAGGACAGATTTCAACTATGGCTACACCTTC CATRTDFNYGYTF
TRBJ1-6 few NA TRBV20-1 TGCAGTGCTAGACAGGGGAATAATTCACCCCTCCACTTT CSARQGNNSPLHF
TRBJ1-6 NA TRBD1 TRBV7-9 TGTGCCAGCAGCCAGCTAGGGGGCGCTGGTTCACCCCTCCACTTT CASSQLGGAGSPLHF